This T cell receptor (beta chain) was profiled in a study of T cell changes during pregnancy in multiple sclerosis. The protocol was immunoSEQ multiplex PCR, while the TCRdb copy is restricted to in-frame clones and leaves out a portion. The sample has about 30,000 clones; approximately 94% are singletons. From germline, CDR1 is SGHNT and CDR2 YYREEE (reference sequence). V dropped 4 bases and J dropped 7; count of bases not matched to a gene: 15. This CDR3 spans 17 amino acids. The V and J genes are TRBV5-4 and TRBJ2-1, with TRBD2 identical over 9 bases. This receptor was identified in a female donor with multiple sclerosis, enrolled in a pregnancy study. The starting material was CD4+ T cells from peripheral blood mononuclear cells, obtained after pregnancy. CDR3 in amino acids: CASSLGVPRGGLNEQFF. In DNA, the CDR3 is TGTGCCAGCAGCCTTGGGGTACCGCGGGGGGGATTGAATGAGCAGTTCTTC.